This entry concerns a single T cell receptor beta chain. This CDR3 contains 14 residues. Germline V gives CDR1 SGHNT, CDR2 YENEEA. The V gene end was trimmed by 5 bases and the J gene end by 4 bases; junction bases not matched to a gene: 3. Using immunoSEQ multiplex PCR, the repertoire was profiled, and TCRdb retains in-frame clones only, with some absent. The table has about 120,000 clones, 78% seen once. This sample was included in a study of blood T cell repertoires in COVID-19. The chain carries TRBV11-3 and TRBJ2-2; 8 bases match TRBD1. The receptor was derived from a man aged 70-80 years with acute or convalescent COVID-19. The sequenced sample consisted of peripheral blood. CDR3 region: CASSIQGGTGELFF. The CDR3 bases are TGTGCCAGCAGCATACAGGGGGGCACCGGGGAGCTGTTTTTT.